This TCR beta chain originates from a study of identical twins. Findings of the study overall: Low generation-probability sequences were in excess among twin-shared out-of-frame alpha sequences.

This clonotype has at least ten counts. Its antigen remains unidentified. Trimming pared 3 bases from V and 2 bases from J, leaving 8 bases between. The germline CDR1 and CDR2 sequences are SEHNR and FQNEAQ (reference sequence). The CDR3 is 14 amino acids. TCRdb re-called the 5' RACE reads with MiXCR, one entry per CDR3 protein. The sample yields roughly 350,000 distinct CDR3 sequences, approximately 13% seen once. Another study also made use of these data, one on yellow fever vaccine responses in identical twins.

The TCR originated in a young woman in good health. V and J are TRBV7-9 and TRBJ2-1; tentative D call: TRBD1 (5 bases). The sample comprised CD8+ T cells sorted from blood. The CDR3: CASSFETAYNEQFF. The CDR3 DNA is TGTGCCAGCAGCTTTGAGACAGCCTACAATGAGCAGTTCTTC.